This is a list of T cell receptor beta chains from one sample in a study of blood T cell repertoires in COVID-19. This table comes from immunoSEQ multiplex PCR, and its TCRdb copy is limited to in-frame clones, with some not included. Of 160,000 or so clones in the sample, around 84% are singletons; the top ten hold 4.5% to 7.5%. The source material was PBMCs or T cells enriched from blood (not recorded which). These receptors all stem from a man aged 35-49 years who had recovered from COVID-19. The CDR3 runs from the conserved cysteine through the conserved F or W. The order of the fields is J gene, V gene, D gene, clone size, CDR3 DNA, CDR3 protein. The D gene is left open where the match is weak. Some rows have no size entry. The others give once, few or many, or a class for an expanded clone.

>TRBJ1-1|TRBV5-1|-|-
TGCGCCAGCACCGAAGGTAGGGACACGTCACCAGCTTTCTTT
CASTEGRDTSPAFF
>TRBJ1-2|TRBV5-4|-|-
TGTGCCAGCAGCTCGACCGCCATGGAGGGCTACACCTTC
CASSSTAMEGYTF
>TRBJ2-7|TRBV2|TRBD1|-
TGTGCCAGCAGTCAAAACCGGGACAGGGACGTCTACGAGCAGTACTTC
CASSQNRDRDVYEQYF
>TRBJ1-3|TRBV5-1|-|many
TGCGCCAGCAGCATAAACGGCCAGGGGTCTGGAAACACCATATATTTT
CASSINGQGSGNTIYF
>TRBJ1-4|TRBV4-2|-|-
TGTGCCAGCAGCCAAGATCCCGCAGGTTATAATGAAAAACTGTTTTTT
CASSQDPAGYNEKLFF
>TRBJ2-1|TRBV9|TRBD1|-
TGTGCCAGCAGCGGGACAGGGGGCATCAATGAGCAGTTCTTC
CASSGTGGINEQFF
>TRBJ2-5|TRBV2|-|-
TGTGCCAGCGGGGGCGGGGGCCACTCCCAAGAGACCCAGTACTTC
CASGGGGHSQETQYF
>TRBJ2-7|TRBV5-1|TRBD1|-
TGCGCCAGCAGTTTTACTGGGACAGGGGGACTCGAGCAGTACTTC
CASSFTGTGGLEQYF
>TRBJ1-5|TRBV2|TRBD1|once
TGTGCCAGCAGTGAACAGCCCGGGACAGGAAAGAAGGCAAGCAATCAGCCCCAGCATTTT
CASSEQPGTGKKASNQPQHF
>TRBJ1-1|TRBV13|-|once
TGTGCCAGCATGGCACCGAACACTGAAGCTTTCTTT
CASMAPNTEAFF
>TRBJ2-7|TRBV4-2|-|few
TGTGCCAGCAGCCAATCTGGCGGGACGGACCTCTACGAGCAGTACTTC
CASSQSGGTDLYEQYF
>TRBJ1-3|TRBV2|-|-
TGTGCCAGCAGTGAACGATCGGGAATCTCTGGAAACACCATATATTTT
CASSERSGISGNTIYF
>TRBJ2-7|TRBV6-5|TRBD1|-
TGTGCCAGCAGTTACGTTGGGACAGGAGACGAGCAGTACTTC
CASSYVGTGDEQYF
>TRBJ1-5|TRBV15|TRBD1|-
TGTGCCACCAGCAGAGCCGGGACAGTCAATCAGCCCCAGCATTTT
CATSRAGTVNQPQHF
>TRBJ2-1|TRBV6-2/TRBV6-3|TRBD1|-
TGTGCCAGCAGTACGAGGGGGCGCAATGAGCAGTTCTTC
CASSTRGRNEQFF
>TRBJ2-5|TRBV5-1|TRBD1|-
TGCGCCAGCGGAACAACAGGGGGGTCCAGGGGGACCCAGTACTTC
CASGTTGGSRGTQYF
>TRBJ2-2|TRBV7-9|-|-
TGTGCCAGCAGCCAATTGACAGACACCGGGGAGCTGTTTTTT
CASSQLTDTGELFF